This T cell receptor (beta chain) was recorded in a study of response to subunit inactivated influenza vaccine. Study results and caveats: Few new T cells, the authors suggested, are recruited by each seasonal influenza vaccination.

MiXCR was run by TCRdb on the RT-PCR reads, yielding one entry per CDR3 protein. The data hold more than 400,000 distinct CDR3 sequences, with 9.5% to 13% observed a single time. This clonotype has only a few counts. The antigen remains unidentified. This clonotype originated in a man aged 50 or older who received an inactivated influenza vaccine. The sequencing here drew on PBMCs from blood, taken about 40 days after vaccination.

The CDR3 region has the DNA TGTGCCATCAGTGAGTTTCAGGGATCGGTGAACACCGGGGAGCTGTTTTTT. Its protein is CAISEFQGSVNTGELFF. The genes are TRBV10-3 and TRBJ2-2, with D possibly matching TRBD1 (5 bases). CDR1 and CDR2 (germline): ENHRY, SYGVKD. The CDR3 sequence is 17 residues long. V lost 1 base and J 1 base, leaving 13 bases between the germline ends.